This TCR beta chain is from a study of identical twins. General observations from the study: Some out-of-frame alpha sequences were shared by twins, and these showed excess low generation probability. In drawing conclusions, the study used cross-sectional statistical analysis and did not follow the same donors. Insertions ran lower in abundant cord blood beta clonotypes, though not in memory repertoires.

This clonotype was seen more than once but under ten times. No antigen is known for it. The V and J ends lost 6 bases and 8 bases respectively, with 8 bases between them. The CDR3 has 11 residues. CDR1 and CDR2 (germline): MNHEY, SMNVEV (reference sequence). Unique molecular identifiers were present on cDNA, and template switching added a universal primer site. From the 5' RACE reads, TCRdb called clonotypes with MiXCR, one entry per CDR3 protein. The sample has under 300,000 distinct CDR3 sequences, about 8% seen once. These data were likewise used in another study, on yellow fever vaccine responses in identical twins.

What was sequenced was CD8+ T cells sorted from blood. This sequence joins TRBV27 and TRBJ2-4; no firm D call. The receptor comes from a woman between 18 and 29 years old in good health. The CDR3 DNA sequence: TGTGCCAGCAGGGGCACGGACATTCAGTACTTC. This gives the protein CASRGTDIQYF.